Presented here are 28 T cell receptor beta chains from one specimen sequenced in a study of long-term antiretroviral therapy in people with HIV. This was the immunoSEQ v3.0 assay at survey level. The assay was immunoSEQ multiplex PCR, and TCRdb's table has in-frame clones only and misses some. The sample comprises 15,000 or so clones, approximately 91% of which are singletons, and about an eighth rests with the top ten. The sample here was unsorted PBMCs, taken 0.6 years after starting antiretroviral therapy. These receptor sequences come from a woman aged 40 to 50 with HIV.

The V call is TRBV4-1, the J call TRBJ1-4; the match to TRBD1 covers 9 bases. Trimming removed 1 base from V and 2 bases from J; junction bases left unmatched: 8. The CDR3 has 18 residues. The germline V gene has CDR1 MGHRA and CDR2 YSYEKL. The CDR3, as DNA: TGCGCCAGCAGCCAAGTTTCCGGGACAGGGTCCACTAATGAAAAACTGTTTTTT. Its protein is CASSQVSGTGSTNEKLFF.

This rearrangement joins TRBV5-1 to TRBJ1-2; possibly TRBD1 for D (6 bases). Trimming cost V 1 base and J 3 bases, with 13 bases left between them. CDR3 length: 15 amino acids. CDR1 and CDR2 from the germline V gene are SGHRS and YFSETQ. DNA for the CDR3: TGCGCCAGCAGCTTGTTCGGGACAACGGACTATGGCTACACCTTC. This encodes CASSLFGTTDYGYTF.

The chain couples TRBV7-2 to TRBJ2-7; the D call may be TRBD1 or TRBD2 (5 bases each). Germline-derived CDR1 and CDR2 are SGHTA and FQGNSA. This CDR3 is built from 13 residues. Deletions cut 1 base from V and 2 bases from J, with 6 bases between. The CDR3 region is CASSLGGPYEQYF. CDR3 nucleotides: TGTGCCAGCAGCTTAGGGGGACCCTACGAGCAGTACTTC.

DNA for the CDR3: TGTGCCAGCACCCACCCCCTGGGACAGGGGGCGTTCGAAAAACTGTTTTTT. Translation gives CASTHPLGQGAFEKLFF. The chain couples TRBV7-9 to TRBJ1-4, with 12 bases fitting TRBD1. In germline, CDR1 is SEHNR, CDR2 FQNEAQ (reference sequence). V lost 7 bases, J lost 8 bases, and 14 bases stayed unmatched. This CDR3 is 17 amino acids long.

V and J are TRBV27 and TRBJ2-1; 8 bases are a match to TRBD1. Germline V gives CDR1 MNHEY, CDR2 SMNVEV (reference sequence). V dropped 4 bases and J dropped 9; count of bases not matched to a gene: 5. The CDR3 contains 13 residues. CDR3 protein: CASSSTGTGEQFF. The CDR3 DNA reads TGTGCCAGCAGTTCAACCGGGACAGGTGAGCAGTTCTTC.

The chain links TRBV9 to TRBJ1-5; 7 bases line up with TRBD1. The ends lost 2 bases at V and 7 bases at J; junction bases unmatched: 6. The CDR3 consists of 14 residues. The germline CDR1 and CDR2 sequences are SGDLS and YYNGEE. In DNA form, the CDR3 reads TGTGCCAGCAGCGTGGGGACAGTAAAACAGCCCCAGCATTTT. Protein product: CASSVGTVKQPQHF.

The chain joins TRBV12-5 to TRBJ2-2, with TRBD1 matching over 9 bases. In germline, CDR1 is LGHNT, CDR2 FRNRAP. CDR3 length equals 13 residues. Trimming at V came to 6 bases and at J to 4 bases, leaving 0 bases not matched to a gene. The CDR3 nucleotides are TGTGCTAGTGGACAGGGGGCCACCGGGGAGCTGTTTTTT. Its protein is CASGQGATGELFF.

The genes are TRBV29-1 and TRBJ1-1, with 7 positions matching TRBD1. CDR3 length: 14 amino acids. The V gene's germline CDR1 is SQVTM and CDR2 ANQGSEA. V shed 6 bases and J 1 base; nucleotides not matched to a gene: 8. The CDR3 protein is CSVKNRGPNTEAFF. CDR3 in DNA: TGCAGCGTCAAGAACAGGGGTCCGAACACTGAAGCTTTCTTT.

The chain carries TRBV19 and TRBJ1-5; 10 nucleotides match TRBD1. Germline CDR1 LNHDA, CDR2 SQIVND (reference sequence). This CDR3 contains 17 residues. Trimming cost V 5 bases and J 4 bases; bases outside gene matches: 11. This CDR3 reads CASSELTGGQGNQPQHF. The CDR3 DNA is TGTGCCAGTAGTGAGTTGACAGGGGGCCAGGGAAATCAGCCCCAGCATTTT.

The chain has TRBV7-2 and TRBJ1-1; weak D call: TRBD1 (6 bases). This CDR3 has 13 amino acids. The germline gives CDR1 SGHTA, CDR2 FQGNSA. The V and J ends lost 8 bases and 3 bases respectively, with 13 bases between them. The CDR3 region is CASYVQGYTEAFF. In nucleotides, the CDR3 is TGTGCCAGCTATGTACAGGGTTACACTGAAGCTTTCTTT.

The chain carries TRBV11-1 and TRBJ2-7, with TRBD2 matching over 7 bases. V trimming: 5 bases; J trimming: 5 bases; junction bases outside the gene matches: 15. The CDR3 covers 16 residues. Germline V lookup: CDR1 SGHAT, CDR2 FQDESV (reference sequence). The CDR3 DNA sequence: TGTGCCAGCAGCCCCCACGGGGGGAGGGCGGCTAACGAGCAGTACTTC. This translates into CASSPHGGRAANEQYF. Full variable domain (remainder filled in from reference TRBV11-1 and TRBJ2-7): EAEVAQSPRYKITEKSQAVAFWCDPISGHATLYWYRQILGQGPELLVQFQDESVVDDSQLPKDRFSAERLKGVDSTLKIQPAELGDSAMYLCASSPHGGRAANEQYFGPGTRLTVT.

The chain is built from TRBV19 and TRBJ2-3, with D hard to call. V shed 0 bases and J shed 2 bases, with 3 bases lying between them. Germline assignment: CDR1 LNHDA and CDR2 SQIVND (reference sequence). The CDR3 sequence is 13 residues long. Here the CDR3 DNA reads TGTGCCAGTAGTATAGAAGACACAGATACGCAGTATTTT. Translated: CASSIEDTDTQYF. Full variable domain (missing parts from reference TRBV19 and TRBJ2-3): DGGITQSPKYLFRKEGQNVTLSCEQNLNHDAMYWYRQDPGQGLRLIYYSQIVNDFQKGDIAEGYSVSREKKESFPLTVTSAQKNPTAFYLCASSIEDTDTQYFGPGTRLTVL.

The rearrangement uses TRBV19 and TRBJ2-2; D uncertain. Per germline, CDR1 LNHDA and CDR2 SQIVND (reference sequence). The CDR3 totals 14 residues. With 6 bases removed from V and 6 bases from J, the gap between germline ends came to 14 bases. The CDR3 region is CASSEGNGPGELFF. The CDR3 region has the DNA TGTGCCAGTAGCGAAGGGAACGGACCCGGGGAGCTGTTTTTT.

A few counts support this clone. The chain carries TRBV19 and TRBJ1-4; 8 nucleotides match TRBD1. The CDR3 runs to 17 residues. Germline V gives CDR1 LNHDA, CDR2 SQIVND (reference sequence). V lost 5 bases and J lost 1; bases outside the gene matches: 9. In nucleotides, the CDR3 is TGTGCCAGTAGTGCCCCGCGTGACAGGGGAACTAATGAAAAACTGTTTTTT. It yields the protein CASSAPRDRGTNEKLFF.

The chain links TRBV10-3 to TRBJ1-3; 7 nucleotides line up with TRBD1. This CDR3 is 14 amino acids long. Germline lookup yields CDR1 ENHRY and CDR2 SYGVKD. Trimming at V came to 6 bases and at J to 0 bases, leaving 2 bases not matched to a gene. In DNA form, the CDR3 reads TGTGCCATCAGGGGGGACAGCTCTGGAAACACCATATATTTT. Translated: CAIRGDSSGNTIYF.

The chain is built from TRBV4-3 and TRBJ2-4; no clear D. This CDR3 has 15 residues. Germline CDR1 reads LGHNA; CDR2 reads YSLEER. V lost 1 base and J 6 bases, leaving 13 bases between the germline ends. CDR3 sequence: CASSQVAQGGNIQYF. For the CDR3, the DNA is TGCGCCAGCAGCCAAGTCGCCCAAGGTGGAAACATTCAGTACTTC.

The chain joins TRBV6-5 to TRBJ2-3; no firm D call. V lost 6 bases and J 0 bases, leaving 13 bases between the germline ends. The CDR3 contains 15 residues. Germline CDR1 and CDR2: MNHEY and SVGAGI. CDR3 amino acids: CASSPRSASTDTQYF. DNA of the CDR3: TGTGCCAGCAGCCCCCGGTCGGCTAGCACAGATACGCAGTATTTT.

CDR3 region: CASSYSTGPDEQYF. The CDR3, as DNA: TGTGCCAGCAGTTATTCCACAGGCCCTGACGAGCAGTACTTC. The V call is TRBV6-6, the J call TRBJ2-7; the D gene is possibly TRBD1 (5 bases). The CDR3 extends over 14 amino acids. The germline gives CDR1 MNHNY, CDR2 SVGAGI (reference sequence). V lost 3 bases and J 5 bases, leaving 14 bases between the germline ends.

The chain combines TRBV18 with TRBJ2-5, with D hard to call. Germline-derived CDR1 and CDR2 are KGHSH and LQKENI. CDR3 size: 13 residues. Trimming removed 2 bases at V and 2 bases at J, with 6 bases between. The CDR3 nucleotides are TGTGCCAGCTCACCAAGAGGACAAGAGACCCAGTACTTC. As protein: CASSPRGQETQYF.

The gene calls are TRBV19 and TRBJ2-3; D call uncertain. Germline loops: CDR1 LNHDA, CDR2 SQIVND (reference sequence). Trimming took 1 base from V and 4 from J, leaving 9 bases between them. The CDR3 runs 14 residues. The CDR3 DNA reads TGTGCCAGTAGTATAGGGTGGGGATCAGATACGCAGTATTTT. Translation: CASSIGWGSDTQYF.

This clone was seen a few times. V gene TRBV5-6 combines with J gene TRBJ2-3; TRBD1 matches at 9 bases. J was trimmed by 4 bases and V by 4 bases; bases with no gene match: 7. The CDR3 spans 15 residues. The germline V gene encodes CDR1 SGHDT and CDR2 YYEEEE. CDR3 residues: CASSLLDRGADTQYF. The CDR3, as DNA: TGTGCCAGCAGCCTACTGGACAGGGGTGCAGATACGCAGTATTTT. The whole variable domain, remainder taken from reference TRBV5-6 and TRBJ2-3, is DAGVTQSPTHLIKTRGQQVTLRCSPKSGHDTVSWYQQALGQGPQFIFQYYEEEERQRGNFPDRFSGHQFPNYSSELNVNALLLGDSALYLCASSLLDRGADTQYFGPGTRLTVL.

The chain has TRBV5-8 and TRBJ1-1, with 9 bases matching TRBD1. The V gene's germline CDR1 is SGHTS and CDR2 YDEGEE. V was clipped by 4 bases and J by 3 bases; unmatched bases: 7. The CDR3 loop spans 15 amino acids. CDR3 region: CASSPGQGGHTEAFF. CDR3 in DNA: TGTGCCAGCAGCCCGGGACAGGGAGGCCACACTGAAGCTTTCTTT.

CDR3 residues: CASSRPTGYSQETQYF. The CDR3 DNA follows: TGTGCCAGCAGCCGTCCTACAGGGTATTCCCAAGAGACCCAGTACTTC. The chain joins TRBV5-4 to TRBJ2-5; D is perhaps TRBD1 (6 bases). This CDR3 contains 16 residues. The germline V gene has CDR1 SGHNT and CDR2 YYREEE (reference sequence). V lost 4 bases and J lost 1, with 17 bases in between.

The rearrangement links TRBV2 to TRBJ2-3, with 10 nucleotides matching TRBD2. CDR1 and CDR2 from the germline V gene are SNHLY and FYNNEI. After removal of 6 bases from V and 3 bases from J, the junction contained 9 bases not matched to a gene. The CDR3 has 16 residues. The CDR3 region is CASRRRGTSVTDTQYF. CDR3 bases: TGTGCCAGCAGACGAAGGGGGACTAGCGTAACAGATACGCAGTATTTT.

V and J are TRBV2 and TRBJ1-2; D possibly corresponds to TRBD1 (5 bases). The CDR3 spans 11 residues. Trimming removed 8 bases at V and 7 bases at J, with 11 bases between. The germline V gene has CDR1 SNHLY and CDR2 FYNNEI. CDR3 nucleotide sequence: TGTGCCAGCTGGAAGGGGCCTGGCTACACCTTC. Its translation: CASWKGPGYTF.

The V gene is TRBV7-2, the J gene TRBJ2-5; TRBD2 is a possible D gene (5 bases). Germline lookup yields CDR1 SGHTA and CDR2 FQGNSA. The CDR3 covers 13 residues. V was clipped by 1 base and J by 2 bases, with 5 bases between them. CDR3 region: CASSLVAQETQYF. The CDR3 nucleotides read TGTGCCAGCAGCTTAGTAGCGCAAGAGACCCAGTACTTC.

The J gene is TRBJ2-5, the V gene TRBV4-3; the D gene is possibly TRBD1 (5 bases). With 0 bases removed from V and 3 bases from J, the gap between germline ends came to 14 bases. CDR1 LGHNA and CDR2 YSLEER come from the germline V gene. The CDR3 loop spans 16 amino acids. The CDR3 here is CASSQDGGRVEETQYF. CDR3 sequence (DNA): TGCGCCAGCAGCCAAGATGGCGGCAGGGTTGAAGAGACCCAGTACTTC.

This clone was recorded only once. The chain links TRBV27 to TRBJ2-7; 7 nucleotides line up with TRBD1. The CDR3 consists of 15 residues. V lost 5 bases to trimming and J lost 1 base; unmatched junction nucleotides: 8. The germline gives CDR1 MNHEY, CDR2 SMNVEV (reference sequence). The CDR3, as DNA: TGTGCCAGCAGTCAAGACAGGGCAGGATCCTACGAGCAGTACTTC. Amino acids: CASSQDRAGSYEQYF.